This T cell receptor beta chain stems from a study of T-cell reconstitution after alpha-beta-depleted transplantation in children. During its preparation, the TCRbeta library received unique molecular identifiers. TCRdb reprocessed the PCR reads via MiXCR and lists one record per CDR3 protein. Of about 440,000 distinct CDR3 sequences in the sample, 43% were seen once. Broader study findings: Alpha-beta T cells present about two months after transplant were reported to originate from several hundred expanded graft clones. Recipient T cells and thymic progenitors that survived were the source of the high TCRbeta diversity seen at day 60 in some patients. When one year had passed after transplant, most T-cell counts and diversity came from newly produced T cells.

With regard to this clonotype: What it binds is not known.

The V and J ends lost 5 bases and 5 bases respectively, with 13 bases between them. The CDR3 sequence is 13 residues long. Germline V CDR1 and CDR2: MDHEN, SYDVKM. This receptor was obtained from a girl aged 2 to 9 with aplastic anemia, due to receive a stem cell transplant. The genes are TRBV28 and TRBJ2-7; the D gene is possibly TRBD1 (6 bases). Specimen: PBMCs, collected before TCRalphabeta/CD19-depleted stem cell transplant. CDR3 in DNA: TGTGCCAGCAGTAACCCCAGGGGCCACGAGCAGTACTTC. Amino acids: CASSNPRGHEQYF. The whole variable domain, remainder taken from reference TRBV28 and TRBJ2-7, is DVKVTQSSRYLVKRTGEKVFLECVQDMDHENMFWYRQDPGLGLRLIYFSYDVKMKEKGDIPEGYSVSREKKERFSLILESASTNQTSMYLCASSNPRGHEQYFGPGTRLTVT.